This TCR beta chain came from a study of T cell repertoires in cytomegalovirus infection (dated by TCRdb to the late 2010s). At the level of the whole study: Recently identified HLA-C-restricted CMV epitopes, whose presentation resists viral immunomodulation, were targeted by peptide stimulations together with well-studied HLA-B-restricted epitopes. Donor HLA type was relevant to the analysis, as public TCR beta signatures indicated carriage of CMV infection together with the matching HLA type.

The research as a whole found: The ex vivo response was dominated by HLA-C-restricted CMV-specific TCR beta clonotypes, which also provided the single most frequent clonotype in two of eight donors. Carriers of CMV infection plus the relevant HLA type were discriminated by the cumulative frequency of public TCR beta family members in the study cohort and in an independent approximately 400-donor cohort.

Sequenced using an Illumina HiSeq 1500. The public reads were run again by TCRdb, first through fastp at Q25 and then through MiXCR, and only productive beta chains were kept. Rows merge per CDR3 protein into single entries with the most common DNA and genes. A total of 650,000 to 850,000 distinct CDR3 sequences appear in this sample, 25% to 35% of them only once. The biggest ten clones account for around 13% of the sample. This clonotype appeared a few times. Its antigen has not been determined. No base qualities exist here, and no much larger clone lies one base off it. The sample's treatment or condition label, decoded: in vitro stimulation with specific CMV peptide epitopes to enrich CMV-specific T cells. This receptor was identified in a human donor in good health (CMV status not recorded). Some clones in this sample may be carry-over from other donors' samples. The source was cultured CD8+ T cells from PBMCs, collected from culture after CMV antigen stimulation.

The CDR3 loop reads CASSPTGQYNQPQHF. Here is the DNA: TGCGCCAGCAGCCCTACTGGACAGTACAATCAGCCCCAGCATTTT. The chain is encoded by TRBV5-1 joined to TRBJ1-5; TRBD1 could be the D gene, as 6 bases match. CDR1 is given as SGHRS and CDR2 as YFSETQ, both from the germline V gene. From cysteine to phenylalanine, the CDR3 is 15 amino acids long. Left in the record is the CDR3 DNA by itself, 45 bases read in frame from the first base. Cut back by 4 bases and 3 bases, the V and J ends lie 14 bases apart.